The 28 T cell receptor beta chains listed next were all sequenced from one sample in a study of T-cell reconstitution after alpha-beta-depleted transplantation in children. It was with unique molecular identifiers that the TCRbeta library was prepared. TCRdb reprocessed the PCR reads with MiXCR, giving one entry per CDR3 protein. This table has approximately 520,000 distinct CDR3 sequences, approximately 29% appearing once. The starting material was PBMCs from the stem cell graft donor, obtained from the stem cell graft. The origin of the receptors is a human donor who donated a stem cell graft to a child with aplastic anemia.

This chain joins TRBV20-1 and TRBJ2-3, with 10 bases identical to TRBD2. J was trimmed by 9 bases and V by 3 bases; bases with no gene match: 9. CDR3 length: 14 residues. Germline CDR1 is DFQATT and CDR2 is SNEGSKA (reference sequence). CDR3 nucleotides: TGCAGTGCTAGTTCTAGCGGGAGAGGGTCCACGCAGTATTTT. As protein: CSASSSGRGSTQYF.

The V gene is TRBV12-3 or TRBV12-4, the J gene TRBJ2-5; the D is unclear. The length of the CDR3 is 13 residues. The V gene lost 6 bases and the J gene lost 0 bases, with 8 bases spanning the gap. The CDR3 coding sequence is TGTGCCAGCAGCGTAACGGACCAAGAGACCCAGTACTTC. Residues: CASSVTDQETQYF.

The rearrangement joins TRBV21-1 to TRBJ2-7; TRBD2 reflects the table's D call only, with no check against the DNA. TRBV21-1 is a listed pseudogene. The CDR3 extends over 16 amino acids. The CDR3 is CASSSRTSGSTYEQYV. CDR3 in DNA: TGTGCCAGCAGCTCAAGGACTAGCGGGTCGACCTACGAGCAGTACGTC.

The CDR3 DNA reads as TGTGCCAGCAGCGAACAGGTGAATCCTGGCTACACCTTC. It encodes CASSEQVNPGYTF. The chain has TRBV7-2 and TRBJ1-2; maybe TRBD1 (5 bases). Germline values: CDR1 SGHTA, CDR2 FQGNSA. The V gene lost 5 bases and the J gene lost 7 bases, with 14 bases spanning the gap. The CDR3 length is 13 residues. The variable domain in full, with the rest retrieved from reference TRBV7-2 and TRBJ1-2, is GAGVSQSPSNKVTEKGKDVELRCDPISGHTALYWYRQSLGQGLEFLIYFQGNSAPDKSGLPSDRFSAERTGGSVSTLTIQRTQQEDSAVYLCASSEQVNPGYTFGSGTRLTVV.

J is TRBJ2-1 and V is TRBV20-1; D possibly corresponds to TRBD1 (5 bases). This CDR3 is 15 amino acids long. Germline assignment: CDR1 DFQATT and CDR2 SNEGSKA (reference sequence). V lost 1 base to trimming and J lost 0 bases, with 10 bases between them. The CDR3 loop reads CSARVKGPSYNEQFF. The CDR3 region has the DNA TGCAGTGCTAGAGTTAAGGGGCCCTCCTACAATGAGCAGTTCTTC.

This clonotype was observed once. This chain uses TRBV2 with TRBJ1-5; TRBD1 might be the D (5 bases). The CDR3 contains 15 residues. Between the trimmed V and J ends, which lost 6 bases and 5 bases, there was a span of 17 bases. CDR1 is SNHLY, CDR2 FYNNEI, per germline. The CDR3 loop is CASRAGAGRDQPQHF. Here the CDR3 DNA reads TGTGCCAGCAGGGCCGGGGCAGGGAGGGATCAGCCCCAGCATTTT.

The chain employs TRBV4-1 and TRBJ2-5; the match to TRBD2 covers 9 bases. The CDR3 runs to 18 residues. The germline gives CDR1 MGHRA, CDR2 YSYEKL. Unmatched junction bases numbered 12, after V lost 0 bases and J lost 4 bases. The CDR3 loop is CASSQESSGTEEGETQYF. The CDR3, as DNA: TGCGCCAGCAGCCAAGAATCTAGCGGGACCGAGGAGGGAGAGACCCAGTACTTC.

This clonotype was recorded a few times. The J gene is TRBJ1-3, the V gene TRBV3-1; TRBD1 might be the D (5 bases). With 1 base removed from V and 6 bases from J, the gap between germline ends came to 7 bases. CDR3 length: 13 amino acids. Germline V gene data show CDR1 as LGHDT and CDR2 as YNNKEL (reference sequence). CDR3 bases: TGTGCCAGCAGCCAAGTAGGGGAAAACACCATATATTTT. It codes for CASSQVGENTIYF.

The V gene is TRBV9, the J gene TRBJ2-1; perhaps TRBD2 as D (5 bases). CDR3 length: 17 residues. V was trimmed by 6 bases and J by 2 bases, leaving 21 bases between them. Germline loops: CDR1 SGDLS, CDR2 YYNGEE. CDR3 region: CASTPNVLDGAYNEQFF. The CDR3 nucleotides read TGTGCCAGCACCCCGAATGTACTTGACGGGGCCTACAATGAGCAGTTCTTC.

The CDR3 DNA reads as TGTGCCAGCAGCCGGCGGGTTCAAGCTTACAATGAGCAGTTCTTC. Protein product: CASSRRVQAYNEQFF. V and J are TRBV12-3 or TRBV12-4 and TRBJ2-1; D possibly corresponds to TRBD2 (5 bases). CDR3 size: 15 residues. Trimming pared 6 bases from V and 4 bases from J, leaving 16 bases between.

This clonotype has a handful of counts. The chain uses TRBV5-6 and TRBJ1-1; tentatively, D is TRBD1 (6 bases). Per germline, CDR1 SGHDT and CDR2 YYEEEE. Trimming stripped 1 base from V and 6 bases from J, with 10 bases between. The CDR3 contains 13 residues. The CDR3 region has the DNA TGTGCCAGCAGCTTGAGGCCAGGGGCTGAAGCTTTCTTT. This gives the protein CASSLRPGAEAFF. Full variable domain (rest looked up from reference TRBV5-6 and TRBJ1-1): DAGVTQSPTHLIKTRGQQVTLRCSPKSGHDTVSWYQQALGQGPQFIFQYYEEEERQRGNFPDRFSGHQFPNYSSELNVNALLLGDSALYLCASSLRPGAEAFFGQGTRLTVV.

The chain combines TRBV29-1 with TRBJ2-1; 9 nucleotides match TRBD1. J lost 6 bases, V lost 5 bases, and 11 bases had no gene match. The CDR3 covers 15 residues. From germline, CDR1 is SQVTM and CDR2 ANQGSEA. This CDR3 reads CSVSPGQGPVNEQFF. DNA of the CDR3: TGCAGCGTTTCTCCGGGACAGGGCCCTGTCAATGAGCAGTTCTTC.

This clonotype occurred a few times. The rearrangement links TRBV7-2 to TRBJ2-7, with D hard to call. V shed 5 bases and J shed 4 bases, with 12 bases lying between them. This CDR3 contains 13 residues. Germline values: CDR1 SGHTA, CDR2 FQGNSA. The CDR3 loop is CASSPAHGYEQYF. CDR3 bases: TGTGCCAGCAGCCCGGCTCATGGATACGAGCAGTACTTC. The full variable domain, its missing parts supplied by reference TRBV7-2 and TRBJ2-7, is GAGVSQSPSNKVTEKGKDVELRCDPISGHTALYWYRQSLGQGLEFLIYFQGNSAPDKSGLPSDRFSAERTGGSVSTLTIQRTQQEDSAVYLCASSPAHGYEQYFGPGTRLTVT.

The chain employs TRBV5-1 and TRBJ2-1; 8 nucleotides agree with TRBD2. The CDR3 runs 16 residues. Trimming removed 5 bases from V and 6 bases from J; junction bases left unmatched: 13. Germline assignment: CDR1 SGHRS and CDR2 YFSETQ. The CDR3 protein is CASSYIAGLPGNEQFF. Written as DNA, the CDR3 is TGCGCCAGCAGTTACATAGCGGGATTGCCCGGCAATGAGCAGTTCTTC.

Only one count was recorded for this clonotype. The CDR3 DNA is TGTGCCAGCAGCACGACCTCCTACGAGCAGTACTTC. This gives the protein CASSTTSYEQYF. The J gene is TRBJ2-7, the V gene TRBV7-2; unclear D gene. The CDR3 loop spans 12 amino acids. The ends were cut back, 5 bases at V and 0 bases at J, with 5 bases in the middle. Germline loops: CDR1 SGHTA, CDR2 FQGNSA.

This clonotype was detected only a few times. The chain carries TRBV11-2 and TRBJ2-1; D gene ambiguous. Trimming stripped 1 base from V and 8 bases from J, with 12 bases between. CDR3 length equals 14 residues. Germline lookup yields CDR1 SGHAT and CDR2 FQNNGV. The CDR3 reads CASSLGVGVHEQFF. In DNA, the CDR3 is TGTGCCAGCAGCTTAGGGGTCGGTGTACATGAGCAGTTCTTC.

V usage is TRBV29-1 and J usage is TRBJ1-2; D remains ambiguous. This CDR3 is built from 15 residues. With 3 bases removed from V and 4 bases from J, the gap between germline ends came to 18 bases. Per the germline V gene, CDR1 is SQVTM and CDR2 is ANQGSEA. Written as DNA, the CDR3 is TGCAGCGTTGATAAGGAGACTGTTCCTGGCTATGGCTACACCTTC. Its protein product is CSVDKETVPGYGYTF.

The chain employs TRBV12-5 and TRBJ2-6; 7 bases are shared with TRBD2. Germline lookup yields CDR1 LGHNT and CDR2 FRNRAP. Unmatched junction bases numbered 15, after V lost 7 bases and J lost 0 bases. The CDR3 has 19 residues. This CDR3 is CASAPGGLRGTSGANVLTF. The CDR3 region has the DNA TGTGCTAGTGCCCCGGGGGGACTCCGAGGAACCTCTGGGGCCAACGTCCTGACTTTC.

This clonotype was picked up a small number of times. This chain links TRBV5-1 with TRBJ2-5; perhaps TRBD1 as D (6 bases). Trimming removed 2 bases at V and 3 bases at J, with 11 bases between. The CDR3 length is 14 residues. The germline V gene encodes CDR1 SGHRS and CDR2 YFSETQ. This chain's CDR3 is CASSLIRGEETQYF. CDR3 bases: TGCGCCAGCAGCTTAATCAGGGGAGAAGAGACCCAGTACTTC.

This sequence joins TRBV15 and TRBJ1-4, with 8 positions matching TRBD1. Germline CDR1 is LNHNV and CDR2 is YYDKDF (reference sequence). With V trimmed by 1 base and J by 6 bases, 1 base remained unmatched. This CDR3 contains 14 residues. The CDR3 DNA reads TGTGCCACCAGCAGAGCCAGGGGGCATGAAAAACTGTTTTTT. Translated: CATSRARGHEKLFF.

The chain links TRBV12-3 or TRBV12-4 to TRBJ1-3; no clear D gene. The CDR3 consists of 15 residues. Trimming took 3 bases from V and 0 from J, leaving 9 bases between them. The CDR3 protein is CASSFTVNSGNTIYF. The DNA for the CDR3 is TGTGCCAGCAGTTTTACAGTCAACTCTGGAAACACCATATATTTT.

This clonotype was found a few times. This chain links TRBV6-5 with TRBJ2-7; D possibly corresponds to TRBD1 (6 bases). Between the trimmed V and J ends, which lost 5 bases and 2 bases, there was a span of 19 bases. Per the germline V gene, CDR1 is MNHEY and CDR2 is SVGAGI. This CDR3 has 16 amino acids. CDR3 nucleotide sequence: TGTGCCAGCAGTAACCACAGGGATCTGGGCCCCTACGAGCAGTACTTC. The encoded protein is CASSNHRDLGPYEQYF.

V and J are TRBV20-1 and TRBJ2-1, with D tentatively TRBD2 (6 bases). Trimming cost V 1 base and J 7 bases, with 14 bases left between them. Germline values: CDR1 DFQATT, CDR2 SNEGSKA (reference sequence). CDR3 length equals 14 residues. The CDR3 coding sequence is TGCAGTGCTAGAGCTGGGGGGAGAGGTAATGAGCAGTTCTTC. It is translated as CSARAGGRGNEQFF.

In nucleotides, the CDR3 is TGTGCCAGCAGCTTATCGGGAGGGGTTAACACTGAAGCTTTCTTT. This codes for CASSLSGGVNTEAFF. This chain joins TRBV7-9 and TRBJ1-1; D possibly corresponds to TRBD1 (5 bases). Trimming removed 2 bases at V and 2 bases at J, with 12 bases between. Germline-derived CDR1 and CDR2 are SEHNR and FQNEAQ (reference sequence). The CDR3 is 15 amino acids.

The chain combines TRBV7-8 with TRBJ2-1; 8 bases align to TRBD2. CDR3 length: 17 residues. Unmatched junction bases numbered 8, after V lost 1 base and J lost 3 bases. CDR1 and CDR2 (germline): SGHVS, FQNEAQ. The CDR3 reads CASSLVEREIGYNEQFF. The CDR3 DNA is TGTGCCAGCAGCTTAGTAGAGCGGGAGATCGGCTACAATGAGCAGTTCTTC.

Regarding this clonotype: This may be a read error, as it is one base from a much larger clone. V and J are TRBV7-2 and TRBJ2-3; D unresolved. CDR3 length: 12 residues. CDR1 and CDR2 from the germline V gene are SGHTA and FQGNSA. The CDR3 loop reads CASSLVSDMQYF. The CDR3 DNA reads as TGTGCCAGCAGCTTAGTTTCAGATATGCAGTATTTT. Supplemented by reference TRBV7-2 and TRBJ2-3, the full variable domain reads GAGVSQSPSNKVTEKGKDVELRCDPISGHTALYWYRQSLGQGLEFLIYFQGNSAPDKSGLPSDRFSAERTGGSVSTLTIQRTQQEDSAVYLCASSLVSDMQYFGPGTRLTVL.

V is TRBV7-8 and J is TRBJ1-1; 11 bases line up with TRBD1. The CDR3 is made up of 16 amino acids. Germline V gene lookup returns CDR1 SGHVS and CDR2 FQNEAQ. The J segment lost 1 base and the V segment lost 0 bases, leaving 1 base of the junction unmatched. The CDR3 DNA follows: TGTGCCAGCAGCTTAGCGGGGACAGGGGGGAACACTGAAGCTTTCTTT. This sequence encodes CASSLAGTGGNTEAFF.

V and J are TRBV2 and TRBJ2-7; D gene ambiguous. CDR1 is SNHLY, CDR2 FYNNEI, per germline. The CDR3 covers 13 residues. V was clipped by 4 bases and J by 1 base, with 8 bases between them. CDR3 in DNA: TGTGCCAGCAGTGTAGGGCCATCCTACGAGCAGTACTTC. Translation: CASSVGPSYEQYF.